This T cell receptor beta chain was retrieved from a study of blood T cells in healthy people across ages. General observations from the study: TCR beta diversity, measured per million T cells, fell in a roughly linear way with age. Leaving the PBMCs unsorted stopped any conclusive comparison of naive versus antigen-experienced cells.

This clonotype was picked up a small number of times. Its antigen is undetermined. Trimming shortened V by 3 bases and J by 1 base, and 10 bases separated the two germline ends. CDR1 and CDR2 from the germline V gene are SGHTA and FQGNSA. The CDR3 sequence is 15 residues long. The authors ran a second PCR of 7 to 11 cycles using a sample-barcoded 5' primer and a J-beta primer mix. TCRdb re-analysed the 5' RACE reads in MiXCR, keeping a single row per CDR3 protein. The sample records about 1.8 million distinct CDR3 sequences, about 49% being singletons. This TCR was recovered from a middle-aged woman in good health. The V call is TRBV7-2, the J call TRBJ2-1; D is undetermined. Sequences were obtained from blood. CDR3 nucleotide sequence: TGTGCCAGCAGCTTTGGGGATCAATCCTACAATGAGCAGTTCTTC. This sequence encodes CASSFGDQSYNEQFF.